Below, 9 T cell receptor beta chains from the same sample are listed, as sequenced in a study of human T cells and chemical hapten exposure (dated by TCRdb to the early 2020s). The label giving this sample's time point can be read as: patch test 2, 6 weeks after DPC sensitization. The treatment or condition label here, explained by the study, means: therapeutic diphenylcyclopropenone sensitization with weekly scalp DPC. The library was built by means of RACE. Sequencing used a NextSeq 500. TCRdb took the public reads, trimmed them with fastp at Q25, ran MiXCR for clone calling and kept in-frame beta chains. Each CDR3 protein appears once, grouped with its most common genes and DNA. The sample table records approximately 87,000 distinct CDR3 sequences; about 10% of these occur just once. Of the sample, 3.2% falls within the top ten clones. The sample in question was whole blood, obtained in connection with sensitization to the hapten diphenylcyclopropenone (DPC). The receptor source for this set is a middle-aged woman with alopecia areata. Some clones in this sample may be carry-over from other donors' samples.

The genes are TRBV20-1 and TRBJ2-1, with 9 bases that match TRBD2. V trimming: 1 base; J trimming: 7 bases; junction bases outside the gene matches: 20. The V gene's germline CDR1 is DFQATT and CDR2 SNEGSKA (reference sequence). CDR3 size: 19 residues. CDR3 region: CSARGVPSGAPLGPNEQFF. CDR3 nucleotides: TGCAGTGCTAGAGGGGTCCCTAGCGGGGCCCCCTTGGGGCCTAATGAGCAGTTCTTC.

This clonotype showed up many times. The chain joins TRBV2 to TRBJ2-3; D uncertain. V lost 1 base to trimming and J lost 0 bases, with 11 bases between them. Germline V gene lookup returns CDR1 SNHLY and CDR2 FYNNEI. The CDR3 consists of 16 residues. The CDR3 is CASSEGGGISTDTQYF. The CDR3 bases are TGTGCCAGCAGTGAAGGGGGTGGGATTAGCACAGATACGCAGTATTTT.

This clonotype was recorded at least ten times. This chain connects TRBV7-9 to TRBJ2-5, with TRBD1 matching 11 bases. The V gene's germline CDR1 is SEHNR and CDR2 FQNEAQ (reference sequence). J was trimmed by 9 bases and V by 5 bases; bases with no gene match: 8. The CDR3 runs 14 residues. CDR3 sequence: CASSPGTGGLAQYF. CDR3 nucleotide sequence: TGTGCCAGCAGCCCTGGGACAGGGGGGTTGGCCCAGTACTTC.

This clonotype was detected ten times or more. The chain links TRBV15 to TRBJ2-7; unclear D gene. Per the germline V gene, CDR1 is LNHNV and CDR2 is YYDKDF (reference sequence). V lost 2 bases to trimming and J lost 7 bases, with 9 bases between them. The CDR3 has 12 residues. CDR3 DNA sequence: TGTGCCACCAGCAGATCCCTGGGGGAGCAGTACTTC. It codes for CATSRSLGEQYF.

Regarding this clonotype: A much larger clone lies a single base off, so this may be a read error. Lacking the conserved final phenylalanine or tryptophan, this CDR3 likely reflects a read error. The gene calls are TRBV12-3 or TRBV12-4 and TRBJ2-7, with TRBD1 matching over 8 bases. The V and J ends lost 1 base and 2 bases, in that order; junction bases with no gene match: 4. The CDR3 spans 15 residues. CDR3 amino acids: CASSLGDRSPYEQYS. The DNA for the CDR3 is TGTGCCAGCAGTTTAGGGGACAGGTCCCCCTACGAGCAGTACTCC.

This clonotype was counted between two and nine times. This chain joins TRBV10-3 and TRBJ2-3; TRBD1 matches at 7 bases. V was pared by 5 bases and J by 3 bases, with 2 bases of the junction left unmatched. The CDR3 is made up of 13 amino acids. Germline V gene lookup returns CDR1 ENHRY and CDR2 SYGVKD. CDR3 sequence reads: CAISPQGTDTQYF. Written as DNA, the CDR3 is TGTGCCATCAGTCCACAGGGGACAGATACGCAGTATTTT.

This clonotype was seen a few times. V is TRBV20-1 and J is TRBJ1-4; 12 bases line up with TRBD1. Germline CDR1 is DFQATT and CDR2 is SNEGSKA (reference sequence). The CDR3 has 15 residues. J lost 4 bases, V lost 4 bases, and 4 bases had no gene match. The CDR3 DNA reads TGCAGTGCTATCCGGGACAGGGGGCGTAATGAAAAACTGTTTTTT. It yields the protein CSAIRDRGRNEKLFF.

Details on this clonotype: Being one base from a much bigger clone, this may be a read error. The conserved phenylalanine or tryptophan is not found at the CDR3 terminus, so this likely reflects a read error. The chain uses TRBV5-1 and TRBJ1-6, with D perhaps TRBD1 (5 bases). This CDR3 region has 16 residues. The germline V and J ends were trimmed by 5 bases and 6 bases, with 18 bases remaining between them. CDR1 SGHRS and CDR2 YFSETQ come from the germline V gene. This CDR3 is CASRDRGGFSNSPLHL. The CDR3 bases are TGCGCCAGCAGAGACCGCGGGGGTTTCTCTAATTCACCCCTCCACTTA.

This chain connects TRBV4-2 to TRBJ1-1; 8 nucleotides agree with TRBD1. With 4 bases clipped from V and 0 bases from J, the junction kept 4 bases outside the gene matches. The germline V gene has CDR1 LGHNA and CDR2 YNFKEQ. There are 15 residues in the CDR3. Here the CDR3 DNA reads TGTGCCAGCAGCCCAGGGGGCCGGGTGAACACTGAAGCTTTCTTT. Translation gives CASSPGGRVNTEAFF.